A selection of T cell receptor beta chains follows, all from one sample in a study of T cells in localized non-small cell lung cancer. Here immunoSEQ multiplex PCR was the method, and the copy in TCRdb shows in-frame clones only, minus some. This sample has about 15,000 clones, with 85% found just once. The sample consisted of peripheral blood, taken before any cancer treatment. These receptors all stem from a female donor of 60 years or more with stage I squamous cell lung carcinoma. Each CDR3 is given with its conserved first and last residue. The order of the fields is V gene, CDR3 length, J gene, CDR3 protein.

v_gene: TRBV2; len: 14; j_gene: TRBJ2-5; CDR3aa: CASSTGTGTETQYF
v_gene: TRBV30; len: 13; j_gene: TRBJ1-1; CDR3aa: CAWSVRRGTEAFF
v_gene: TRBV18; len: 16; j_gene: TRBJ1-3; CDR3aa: CASSPEGTTSGNTIYF
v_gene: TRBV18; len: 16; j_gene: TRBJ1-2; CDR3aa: CASSPKSQGAGYGYTF
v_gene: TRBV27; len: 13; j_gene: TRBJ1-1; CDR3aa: CASSLHVNTEAFF
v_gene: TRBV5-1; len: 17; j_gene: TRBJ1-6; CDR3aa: CASSRQELSSYNSPLHF
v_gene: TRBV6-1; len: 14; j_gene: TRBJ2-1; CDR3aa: CASSDGAPYNEQFF
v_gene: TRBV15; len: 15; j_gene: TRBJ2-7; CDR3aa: CATSAAGTGNYEQYF
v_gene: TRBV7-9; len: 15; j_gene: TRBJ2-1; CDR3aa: CASSQSGQGRREQFF
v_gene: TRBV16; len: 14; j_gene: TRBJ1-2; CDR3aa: CASSHWDSNYGYTF
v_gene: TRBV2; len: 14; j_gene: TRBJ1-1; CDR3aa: CASSLITANTEAFF
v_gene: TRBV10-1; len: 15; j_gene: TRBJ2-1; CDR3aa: CASSDRGFEAGEQFF
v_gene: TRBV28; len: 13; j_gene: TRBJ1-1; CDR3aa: CASSLAGLRKAFF
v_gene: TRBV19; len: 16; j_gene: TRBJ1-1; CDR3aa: CASTGQPTHKNTEAFF
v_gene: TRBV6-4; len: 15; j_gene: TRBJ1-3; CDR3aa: CASSPGRPSGNTIYF
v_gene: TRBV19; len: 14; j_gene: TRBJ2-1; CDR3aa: CASSIAPESSEQFF
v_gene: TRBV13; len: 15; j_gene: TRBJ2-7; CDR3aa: CASSLGGLTSYEQYF
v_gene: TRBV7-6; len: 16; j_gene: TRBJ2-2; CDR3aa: CASSSQRDYSPGELFF
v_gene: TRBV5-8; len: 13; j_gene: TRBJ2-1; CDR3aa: CASSFGWGQEQFF
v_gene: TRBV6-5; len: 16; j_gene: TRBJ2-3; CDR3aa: CASSYSLGGASDTQYF
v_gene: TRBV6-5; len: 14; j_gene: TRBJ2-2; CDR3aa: CASGGTGFPGELFF
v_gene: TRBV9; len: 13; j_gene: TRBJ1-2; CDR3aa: CASSEGNYYGYTF
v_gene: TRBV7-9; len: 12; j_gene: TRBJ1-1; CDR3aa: CASSLEGFEAFF
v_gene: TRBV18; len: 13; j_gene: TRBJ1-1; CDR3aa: CASSQRGSGEAFF
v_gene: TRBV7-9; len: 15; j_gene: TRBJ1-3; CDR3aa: CASSPRTGEVNTIYF
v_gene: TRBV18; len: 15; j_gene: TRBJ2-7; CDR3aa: CASASSLGQIYEQYF
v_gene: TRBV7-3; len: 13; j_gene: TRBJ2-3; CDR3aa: CASSPLAGGTQYF
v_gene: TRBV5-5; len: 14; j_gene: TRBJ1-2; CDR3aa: CASSAPGQGRGYTF
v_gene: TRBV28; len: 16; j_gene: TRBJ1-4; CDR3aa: CASSSGGLQRGEKLFF
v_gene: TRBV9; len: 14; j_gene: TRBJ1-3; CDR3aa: CAGSPRTGTDTIYF
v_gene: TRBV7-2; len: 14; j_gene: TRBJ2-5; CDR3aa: CASSLGGLTETQYF
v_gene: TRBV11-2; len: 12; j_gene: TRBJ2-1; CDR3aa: CASSLGFNEQFF